The entry that follows covers one T cell receptor beta chain sequence. TCRdb keeps only in-frame clones here, not all; method: immunoSEQ multiplex PCR. The sample shows about 14,000 clones, about 85% of them seen only once. This entry comes from a study of monozygotic twins with cystic fibrosis. As for the study in general: With roughly 16 PCR cycles, barcoded libraries came from 2.5 to 3.5 micrograms of fragmented DNA.

This CDR3 spans 14 amino acids. Looked up from germline, CDR1 is MNHNS and CDR2 is SASEGT. With 7 bases removed from V and 3 bases from J, the gap between germline ends came to 15 bases. This clonotype was obtained from a boy aged 10-17 years with cystic fibrosis. The chain couples TRBV6-1 to TRBJ1-2; D remains unclear. Sequenced: blood. CDR3 sequence: CASTVDSSDYGYTF. Written as DNA, the CDR3 is TGTGCCAGCACAGTCGACTCCAGCGACTATGGCTACACCTTC.